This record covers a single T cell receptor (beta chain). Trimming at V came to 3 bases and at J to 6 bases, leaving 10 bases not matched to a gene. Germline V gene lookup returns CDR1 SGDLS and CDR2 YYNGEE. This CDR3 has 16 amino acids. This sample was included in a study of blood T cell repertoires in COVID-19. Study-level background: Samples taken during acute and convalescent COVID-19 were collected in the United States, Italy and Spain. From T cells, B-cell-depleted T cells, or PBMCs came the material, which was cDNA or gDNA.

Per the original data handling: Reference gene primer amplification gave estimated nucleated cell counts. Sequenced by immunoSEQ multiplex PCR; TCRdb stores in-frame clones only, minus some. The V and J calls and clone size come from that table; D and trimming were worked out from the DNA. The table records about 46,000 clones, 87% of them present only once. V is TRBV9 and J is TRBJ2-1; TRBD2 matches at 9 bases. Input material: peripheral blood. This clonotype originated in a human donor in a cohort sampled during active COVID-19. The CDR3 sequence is CASSAPGREGTNEQFF. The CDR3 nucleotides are TGTGCCAGCAGCGCTCCAGGGCGGGAGGGAACCAATGAGCAGTTCTTC.